The 4 T cell receptor beta chains reported below all come from one sample, sequenced in a study of cytomegalovirus exposure and HLA in healthy donors. Vbeta (60) and Jbeta (13) primers were used in the PCR. Only in-frame clones appear in the TCRdb table, and some are missing; sequencing was by immunoSEQ multiplex PCR. The sample lists just over 150,000 clones, approximately 70% occurring once. The sample comprised PBMCs. The receptors were sampled from a man aged 40-55 years in good health and CMV-seropositive.

V gene TRBV19 combines with J gene TRBJ2-7; tentatively, D is TRBD1 (5 bases). V was trimmed by 6 bases and J by 2 bases, leaving 8 bases between them. The CDR3 runs to 12 residues. CDR1 and CDR2 (germline): LNHDA, SQIVND (reference sequence). The CDR3 reads CASRSDTYEQYF. DNA of the CDR3: TGTGCCAGTAGGTCGGACACCTACGAGCAGTACTTC.

V and J are TRBV7-3 and TRBJ1-1, with unresolved D. Germline-derived CDR1 and CDR2 are SGHTA and FQGTGA. Trimming left V 0 bases short and J 1 base short, with 6 bases between. This CDR3 region has 14 residues. The CDR3 region has the DNA TGTGCCAGCAGCTTAACGGACTGGAACACTGAAGCTTTCTTT. Translated, it gives CASSLTDWNTEAFF.

The chain carries TRBV7-2 and TRBJ2-7; 9 bases fit TRBD1. The J segment lost 3 bases and the V segment lost 2 bases, leaving 14 bases of the junction unmatched. CDR1 is SGHTA and CDR2 is FQGNSA in the germline V gene. The length of the CDR3 is 18 residues. The CDR3 DNA reads as TGTGCCAGCAGCTTACCGGGACAGGGTGGCGAGGGGTACTACGAGCAGTACTTC. Its translation: CASSLPGQGGEGYYEQYF. The full variable domain, in which reference TRBV7-2 and TRBJ2-7 provide the parts outside the CDR3, is GAGVSQSPSNKVTEKGKDVELRCDPISGHTALYWYRQSLGQGLEFLIYFQGNSAPDKSGLPSDRFSAERTGGSVSTLTIQRTQQEDSAVYLCASSLPGQGGEGYYEQYFGPGTRLTVT.

This clone turned up a few times. The chain recombines TRBV6-5 with TRBJ1-1; no reliable D call. CDR3 length equals 12 residues. V dropped 6 bases and J dropped 2 bases, with 7 bases sitting between them. Germline V CDR1 and CDR2: MNHEY, SVGAGI. The CDR3 region is CASREINTEAFF. As DNA, the CDR3 is TGTGCCAGCAGAGAGATCAACACTGAAGCTTTCTTT.